This TCR beta chain comes out of a study of shared clonotypes between healthy human individuals. Study information: CD4 naive and CD4 memory each took three plates per donor, while CD8 naive took two and CD8 memory one. Regarding the study as a whole: Clonotypes not shared had lower generation probabilities than those common to all four donors.

CD8 cells classed as naive were CD45RO-negative and positively selected for CCR7, excluding terminally differentiated effector memory CD45RA+ cells. Germline V gene sequence: CDR1 MDHEN, CDR2 SYDVKM. Trimming shortened V by 3 bases and J by 0 bases, and 9 bases separated the two germline ends. The CDR3 totals 16 residues. Original processing methods: Junction-only immunoSEQ sequences carried no quality scores, so filtering differed. TCRdb keeps only in-frame clones here, not all; method: immunoSEQ multiplex PCR. V, J and clone size derive from that table, while D and trimming were established from the DNA sequence. Of around 2,000,000 clones detected, roughly 94% appear once; the ten largest clones hold around 1.2%. Comment on this clone: Its antigen is not known.

The chain links TRBV28 to TRBJ2-6; no clear D. The clonotype was recovered from a man between 18 and 35 years old in good health. Sequenced: naive CD8+ T cells sorted from blood. The chain's CDR3 is CASSFGGDSGANVLTF. CDR3 coding DNA: TGTGCCAGCAGTTTCGGCGGAGACTCTGGGGCCAACGTCCTGACTTTC.